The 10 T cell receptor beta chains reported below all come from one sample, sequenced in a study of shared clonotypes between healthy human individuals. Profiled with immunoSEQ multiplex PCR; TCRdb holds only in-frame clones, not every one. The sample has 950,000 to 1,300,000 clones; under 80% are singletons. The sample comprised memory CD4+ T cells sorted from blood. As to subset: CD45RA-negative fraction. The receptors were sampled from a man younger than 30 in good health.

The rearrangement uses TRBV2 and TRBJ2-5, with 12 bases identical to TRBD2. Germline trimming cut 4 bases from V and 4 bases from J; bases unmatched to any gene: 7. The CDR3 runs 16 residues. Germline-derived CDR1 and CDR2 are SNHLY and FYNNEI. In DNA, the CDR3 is TGTGCCAGCAGTGGGGCTAGCGGGAGGGCAGGAGAGACCCAGTACTTC. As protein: CASSGASGRAGETQYF.

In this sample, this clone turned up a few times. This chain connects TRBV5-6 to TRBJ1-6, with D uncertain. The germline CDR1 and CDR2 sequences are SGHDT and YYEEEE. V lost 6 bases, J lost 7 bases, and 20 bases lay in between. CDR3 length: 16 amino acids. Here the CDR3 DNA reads TGTGCCAGCACCCCTCGTGGACCTGGGAACAATTCACCCCTCCACTTT. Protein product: CASTPRGPGNNSPLHF.

The CDR3 coding sequence is TGTGCCAGCAGCAATTCCTGGGGGGGAGGTCATCAAGGCCAGCCCCAGCATTTT. This codes for CASSNSWGGGHQGQPQHF. The V and J genes are TRBV21-1 and TRBJ1-5. TRBV21-1 is given as a pseudogene. The CDR3 totals 18 residues.

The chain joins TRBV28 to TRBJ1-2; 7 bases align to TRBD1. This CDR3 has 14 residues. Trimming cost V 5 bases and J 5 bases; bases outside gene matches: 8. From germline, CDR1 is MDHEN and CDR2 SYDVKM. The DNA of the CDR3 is TGTGCCAGCAGTCCCACCGGGACAGAGTATGGCTACACCTTC. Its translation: CASSPTGTEYGYTF.

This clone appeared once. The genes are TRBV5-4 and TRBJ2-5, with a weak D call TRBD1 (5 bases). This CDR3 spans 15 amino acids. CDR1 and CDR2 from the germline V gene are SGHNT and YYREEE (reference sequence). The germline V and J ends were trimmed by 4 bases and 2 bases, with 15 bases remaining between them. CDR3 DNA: TGTGCCAGCAGCGTGGGCGACAGAAAACAAGAGACCCAGTACTTC. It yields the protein CASSVGDRKQETQYF. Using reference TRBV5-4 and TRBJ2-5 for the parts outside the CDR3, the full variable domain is ETGVTQSPTHLIKTRGQQVTLRCSSQSGHNTVSWYQQALGQGPQFIFQYYREEENGRGNFPPRFSGLQFPNYSSELNVNALELDDSALYLCASSVGDRKQETQYFGPGTRLLVL.

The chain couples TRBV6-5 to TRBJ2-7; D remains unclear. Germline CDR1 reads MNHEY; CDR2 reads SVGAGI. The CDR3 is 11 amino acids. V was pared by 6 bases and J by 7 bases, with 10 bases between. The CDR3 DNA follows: TGTGCCAGCAGGTCCACGGAAGAGCAGTACTTC. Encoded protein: CASRSTEEQYF.

Written as DNA, the CDR3 is TGTGCCAGCAGCTTATCGGATGGCGCCTACAATGAGCAGTTCTTC. As protein: CASSLSDGAYNEQFF. V usage is TRBV11-3 and J usage is TRBJ2-1, with D unresolved. The germline CDR1 and CDR2 sequences are SGHNT and YENEEA. The CDR3 spans 15 residues. Trimming removed 2 bases from V and 2 bases from J, with 10 bases in between. Together with reference TRBV11-3 and TRBJ2-1, the CDR3 gives the full variable domain: EAGVVQSPRYKIIEKKQPVAFWCNPISGHNTLYWYLQNLGQGPELLIRYENEEAVDDSQLPKDRFSAERLKGVDSTLKIQPAELGDSAVYLCASSLSDGAYNEQFFGPGTRLTVL.

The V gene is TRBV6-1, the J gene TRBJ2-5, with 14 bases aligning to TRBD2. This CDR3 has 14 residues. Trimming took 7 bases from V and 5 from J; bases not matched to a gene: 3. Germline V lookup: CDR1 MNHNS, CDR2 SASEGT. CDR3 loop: CASKRLAGGETQYF. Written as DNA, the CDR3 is TGTGCCAGCAAAAGACTAGCGGGGGGGGAGACCCAGTACTTC.

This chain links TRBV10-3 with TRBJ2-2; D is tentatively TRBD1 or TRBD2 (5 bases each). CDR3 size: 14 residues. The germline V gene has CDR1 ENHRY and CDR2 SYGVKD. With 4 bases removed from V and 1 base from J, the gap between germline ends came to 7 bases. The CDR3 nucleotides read TGTGCCATCAGTGGGGACGGGAACACCGGGGAGCTGTTTTTT. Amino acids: CAISGDGNTGELFF.

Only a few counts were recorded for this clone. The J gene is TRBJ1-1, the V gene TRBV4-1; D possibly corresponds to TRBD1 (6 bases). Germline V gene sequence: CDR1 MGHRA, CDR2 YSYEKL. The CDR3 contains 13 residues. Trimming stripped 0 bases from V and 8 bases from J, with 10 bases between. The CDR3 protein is CASSQDQGREAFF. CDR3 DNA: TGCGCCAGCAGCCAAGATCAGGGGCGGGAAGCTTTCTTT.